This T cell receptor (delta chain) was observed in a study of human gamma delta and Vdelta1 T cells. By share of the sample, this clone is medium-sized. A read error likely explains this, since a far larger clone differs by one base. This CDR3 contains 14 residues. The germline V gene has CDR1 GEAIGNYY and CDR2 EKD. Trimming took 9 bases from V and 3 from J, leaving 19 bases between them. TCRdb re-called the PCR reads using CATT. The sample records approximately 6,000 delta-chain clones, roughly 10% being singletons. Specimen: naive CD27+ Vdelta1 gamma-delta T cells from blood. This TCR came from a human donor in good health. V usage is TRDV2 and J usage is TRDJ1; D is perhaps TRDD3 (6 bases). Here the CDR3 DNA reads TGTGCCCGTCTGTCCCGGTGGGGGGCCGATAAACTCATCTTT. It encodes CARLSRWGADKLIF.